This entry describes one TCR beta chain. Its antigen is unknown. The record originates from a study of a mutant IDH1 vaccine in newly diagnosed glioma. Study information: Vaccines began 4-6 weeks after radiotherapy alone, or with temozolomide cycles. Pretreatment consisted of radiotherapy, temozolomide, or both, with most receiving both.

Time point described: week 23, last vaccination. A single vaccine dose contained 300 ug of mutant IDH1 20-mer peptide, and topical imiquimod was used with it. Study findings and constraints: Pseudoprogression appeared independent of alterations in top peripheral clonotypes.

Here immunoSEQ multiplex PCR was the method, and the copy in TCRdb shows in-frame clones only, minus some. Of fewer than 45,000 clones listed, less than 95% were seen once; the top ten hold less than 5%. Germline values: CDR1 SGHRS, CDR2 YFSETQ. The CDR3 is 14 amino acids. The V end was cut by 4 bases, the J end by 9 bases, with 19 bases between. The sequencing here drew on PBMCs, taken from a glioma patient whose treatment included an IDH1 peptide vaccine. This receptor was obtained from a man in his forties or fifties with glioma. V usage is TRBV5-1 and J usage is TRBJ1-2, with D possibly TRBD1 on 6 matching bases. As DNA, the CDR3 is TGCGCCAGCAGCGTGGACAGTTACTCAAGTCGCTACACCTTC. Amino acid sequence: CASSVDSYSSRYTF.